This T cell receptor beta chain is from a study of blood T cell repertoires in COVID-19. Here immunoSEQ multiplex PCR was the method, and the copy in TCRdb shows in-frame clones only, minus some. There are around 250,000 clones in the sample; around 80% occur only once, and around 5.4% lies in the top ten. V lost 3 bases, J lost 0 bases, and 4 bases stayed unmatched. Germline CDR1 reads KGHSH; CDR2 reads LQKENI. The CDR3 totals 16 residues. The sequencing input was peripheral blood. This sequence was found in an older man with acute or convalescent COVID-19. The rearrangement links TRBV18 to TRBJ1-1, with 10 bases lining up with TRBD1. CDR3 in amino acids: CASSPGQGSMNTEAFF. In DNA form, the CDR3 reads TGTGCCAGCTCACCGGGACAGGGGTCTATGAACACTGAAGCTTTCTTT.